Each of the 18 T cell receptor beta chains below was sequenced from the same sample in a study of control samples from healthy donors and cancer patients. Produced via immunoSEQ multiplex PCR; TCRdb's table is partial and in-frame only. The sample shows roughly 180,000 clones, more than 85% of them seen only once. Sequenced input: blood. The receptor source for this set is a woman aged 35 to 49 in good health.

The chain carries TRBV5-1 and TRBJ1-1, with D possibly matching TRBD1 (5 bases). With 4 bases removed from V and 0 bases from J, the gap between germline ends came to 10 bases. The length of the CDR3 is 14 residues. Per germline, CDR1 SGHRS and CDR2 YFSETQ. The CDR3 spells CASSPGAMNTEAFF. DNA for the CDR3: TGCGCCAGCAGCCCCGGGGCCATGAACACTGAAGCTTTCTTT.

This rearrangement joins TRBV7-9 to TRBJ1-2; 7 positions match TRBD1. Germline V gene lookup returns CDR1 SEHNR and CDR2 FQNEAQ (reference sequence). The trim removed 6 bases at V and 7 bases at J, leaving 17 bases unmatched. The CDR3 consists of 16 residues. CDR3 amino acids: CASSPPVVQGMSGYTF. The DNA for the CDR3 is TGTGCCAGCAGTCCCCCTGTGGTACAGGGGATGAGTGGCTACACCTTC.

V is TRBV5-6 and J is TRBJ1-1; possible D gene TRBD1, 5 bases. The CDR3 is 15 amino acids. V lost 4 bases to trimming and J lost 5 bases, with 18 bases between them. The germline V gene has CDR1 SGHDT and CDR2 YYEEEE. The CDR3 here is CASSPAGQRATEAFF. CDR3 nucleotide sequence: TGTGCCAGCAGCCCGGCAGGGCAGAGGGCGACTGAAGCTTTCTTT. The whole variable domain, filled in from reference TRBV5-6 and TRBJ1-1, reads DAGVTQSPTHLIKTRGQQVTLRCSPKSGHDTVSWYQQALGQGPQFIFQYYEEEERQRGNFPDRFSGHQFPNYSSELNVNALLLGDSALYLCASSPAGQRATEAFFGQGTRLTVV.

V usage is TRBV9 and J usage is TRBJ1-1; D uncertain. This CDR3 is built from 15 residues. Germline V gene sequence: CDR1 SGDLS, CDR2 YYNGEE. Trimming removed 4 bases from V and 3 bases from J, with 16 bases in between. The CDR3 reads CASSYRARADTEAFF. CDR3 DNA sequence: TGTGCCAGCAGCTACCGGGCCCGCGCGGACACTGAAGCTTTCTTT.

This clone appeared once. The rearrangement uses TRBV6-6 and TRBJ2-2; D unclear. The germline V gene has CDR1 MNHNY and CDR2 SVGAGI (reference sequence). V lost 6 bases, J lost 2 bases, and 7 bases lay in between. The CDR3 sequence is 13 residues long. The CDR3 here is CASRTHNTGELFF. The DNA of the CDR3 is TGTGCCAGCAGAACCCATAACACCGGGGAGCTGTTTTTT.

Only a few counts were recorded for this clone. J is TRBJ2-3 and V is TRBV2; 12 positions match TRBD2. CDR3 length: 17 amino acids. V lost 6 bases, J lost 2 bases, and 9 bases stayed unmatched. Germline values: CDR1 SNHLY, CDR2 FYNNEI. DNA of the CDR3: TGTGCCAGCAGCGCCCGACTAGCGGGGGATTTCACAGATACGCAGTATTTT. The encoded protein is CASSARLAGDFTDTQYF. Full variable domain (outside the CDR3, taken from reference TRBV2 and TRBJ2-3): EPEVTQTPSHQVTQMGQEVILRCVPISNHLYFYWYRQILGQKVEFLVSFYNNEISEKSEIFDDQFSVERPDGSNFTLKIRSTKLEDSAMYFCASSARLAGDFTDTQYFGPGTRLTVL.

The V and J genes are TRBV5-5 and TRBJ1-2; D gene unclear. The length of the CDR3 is 12 residues. Germline lookup yields CDR1 SGHKS and CDR2 YYEKEE (reference sequence). V was clipped by 1 base and J by 10 bases, with 11 bases between them. In DNA, the CDR3 is TGTGCCAGCAGCTTGATGGACCACCCCTACACCTTC. It translates to CASSLMDHPYTF.

This clone was observed a handful of times. V usage is TRBV15 and J usage is TRBJ1-1, with TRBD1 matching 7 bases. The CDR3 extends over 13 amino acids. CDR1 and CDR2 (germline): LNHNV, YYDKDF (reference sequence). J was trimmed by 4 bases and V by 5 bases; bases with no gene match: 4. CDR3 sequence: CATSGAGGTEAFF. The CDR3 DNA follows: TGTGCCACCAGCGGTGCAGGGGGCACTGAAGCTTTCTTT.

Notes on this clone: Other nucleotide sequences in the sample specify the same CDR3. The chain employs TRBV2 and TRBJ2-3; the D call may be TRBD1 or TRBD2 (5 bases each). V lost 2 bases and J 4 bases, leaving 10 bases between the germline ends. Germline CDR1 reads SNHLY; CDR2 reads FYNNEI. This CDR3 is 14 amino acids long. The CDR3 nucleotides are TGTGCCAGCAGTGAAATGGGGGTCCCAGATACGCAGTATTTT. Its protein is CASSEMGVPDTQYF.

The chain employs TRBV5-6 and TRBJ1-5; D perhaps matches TRBD1 (6 bases). Deletions cut 1 base from V and 5 bases from J, with 13 bases between. This CDR3 is 15 amino acids long. Per the germline V gene, CDR1 is SGHDT and CDR2 is YYEEEE. CDR3 amino acids: CASSLQGLVYQPQHF. For the CDR3, the DNA is TGTGCCAGCAGCTTGCAGGGGCTGGTCTATCAGCCCCAGCATTTT.

The gene calls are TRBV2 and TRBJ2-2, with D possibly being TRBD1 or TRBD2 (6 bases each). The CDR3 length is 15 residues. The ends were cut back, 7 bases at V and 0 bases at J, with 12 bases in the middle. Germline V gene sequence: CDR1 SNHLY, CDR2 FYNNEI. The CDR3 region has the DNA TGTGCCAGCACCTCGGAGGGGGCGAACACCGGGGAGCTGTTTTTT. This sequence encodes CASTSEGANTGELFF.

The chain is built from TRBV19 and TRBJ1-1; no reliable D call. Germline V gene lookup returns CDR1 LNHDA and CDR2 SQIVND (reference sequence). The V and J ends lost 3 bases and 1 base respectively, with 15 bases between them. This CDR3 has 16 amino acids. This CDR3 reads CASSIPLAKGNTEAFF. CDR3 in DNA: TGTGCCAGTAGTATCCCGCTCGCTAAGGGGAACACTGAAGCTTTCTTT.

The chain couples TRBV2 to TRBJ1-4; TRBD1 matches 10 bases. The CDR3 length is 13 residues. Germline CDR1 is SNHLY and CDR2 is FYNNEI. Unmatched junction bases numbered 7, after V lost 7 bases and J lost 11 bases. The CDR3: CASKGTGVGKLFF. As DNA, the CDR3 is TGTGCCAGCAAGGGGACAGGGGTTGGGAAACTGTTTTTT.

In this sample, this clone turned up a few times. Within the sample, other DNA sequences also encode this same CDR3. The genes are TRBV18 and TRBJ2-5, with D perhaps TRBD1 (5 bases). Germline values: CDR1 KGHSH, CDR2 LQKENI. The ends were cut back, 5 bases at V and 1 base at J, with 8 bases in the middle. This CDR3 has 13 amino acids. The CDR3 sequence: CASSSTAQETQYF. The CDR3 DNA reads TGTGCCAGCTCATCGACAGCCCAAGAGACCCAGTACTTC. The variable domain in full, with the rest retrieved from reference TRBV18 and TRBJ2-5, is NAGVMQNPRHLVRRRGQEARLRCSPMKGHSHVYWYRQLPEEGLKFMVYLQKENIIDESGMPKERFSAEFPKEGPSILRIQQVVRGDSAAYFCASSSTAQETQYFGPGTRLLVL.

CDR3 sequence reads: CASSITGDYGYTF. In nucleotides, the CDR3 is TGTGCCAGTAGTATAACAGGGGACTATGGCTACACCTTC. The V call is TRBV19, the J call TRBJ1-2, with 7 nucleotides matching TRBD1. The CDR3 is 13 residues long. CDR1 is LNHDA and CDR2 is SQIVND in the germline V gene (reference sequence). J gave up 3 bases and V 2 bases, and 0 bases lay outside the gene matches.

The chain has TRBV19 and TRBJ2-3, with TRBD1 as a possible D gene (5 bases). V dropped 4 bases and J dropped 4 bases, with 12 bases sitting between them. In germline, CDR1 is LNHDA, CDR2 SQIVND (reference sequence). The CDR3 extends over 14 amino acids. As DNA, the CDR3 is TGTGCCAGTAGTAGGGGCTCCAACCCAGATACGCAGTATTTT. Translation: CASSRGSNPDTQYF. Drawing the rest from reference TRBV19 and TRBJ2-3, the complete variable domain is DGGITQSPKYLFRKEGQNVTLSCEQNLNHDAMYWYRQDPGQGLRLIYYSQIVNDFQKGDIAEGYSVSREKKESFPLTVTSAQKNPTAFYLCASSRGSNPDTQYFGPGTRLTVL.

The chain couples TRBV5-1 to TRBJ2-2; 7 bases agree with TRBD2. This CDR3 is built from 13 residues. With 10 bases clipped from V and 4 bases from J, the junction kept 7 bases outside the gene matches. Germline V gene sequence: CDR1 SGHRS, CDR2 YFSETQ. The CDR3 reads CASRGDGTGELFF. The CDR3 DNA is TGCGCCTCCCGGGGGGACGGCACCGGGGAGCTGTTTTTT.

The sample holds a few counts of this clone. The V and J genes are TRBV7-9 and TRBJ1-4; D unclear. Between the trimmed V and J ends, which lost 2 bases and 6 bases, there was a span of 7 bases. Germline V CDR1 and CDR2: SEHNR, FQNEAQ (reference sequence). CDR3 size: 13 residues. The CDR3 protein is CASSLQPDEKLFF. CDR3 bases: TGTGCCAGCAGCTTACAACCCGATGAAAAACTGTTTTTT.